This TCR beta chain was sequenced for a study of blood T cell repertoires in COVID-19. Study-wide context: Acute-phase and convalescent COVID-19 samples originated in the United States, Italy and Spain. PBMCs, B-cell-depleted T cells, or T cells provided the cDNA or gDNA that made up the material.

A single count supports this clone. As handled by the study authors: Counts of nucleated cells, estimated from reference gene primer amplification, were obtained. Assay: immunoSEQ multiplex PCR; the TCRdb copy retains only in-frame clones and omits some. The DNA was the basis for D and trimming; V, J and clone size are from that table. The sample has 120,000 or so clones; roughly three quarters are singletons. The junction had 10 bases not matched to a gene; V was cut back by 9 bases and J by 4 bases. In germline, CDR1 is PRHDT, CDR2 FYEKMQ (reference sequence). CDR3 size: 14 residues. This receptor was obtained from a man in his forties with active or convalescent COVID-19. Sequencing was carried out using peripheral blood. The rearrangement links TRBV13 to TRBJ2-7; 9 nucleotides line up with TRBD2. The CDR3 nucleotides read TGTGCCAGGGGATTTTCTAGCGGGATGTACGAGCAGTACTTC. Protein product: CARGFSSGMYEQYF.